These 20 T cell receptor beta chains originate from one sample sequenced in a study of chronic HIV infection and antiretroviral therapy. TCRdb passed the 5' RACE reads through MiXCR, listing each CDR3 protein once. The sample holds approximately 47,000 distinct CDR3 sequences; about a fifth are singletons and the top ten take approximately 3%. The sample comprised peripheral blood. These receptor sequences come from an adult who had HIV and had not received antiretroviral therapy, or was an uninfected healthy control (not recorded which).

This chain uses TRBV29-1 with TRBJ2-2, with 7 bases that match TRBD1. The V gene's germline CDR1 is SQVTM and CDR2 ANQGSEA. The CDR3 has 12 residues. Trimming removed 1 base from V and 8 bases from J; junction bases left unmatched: 1. As DNA, the CDR3 is TGCAGCGTTGAAGGGGGACAGGGGGAGCTGTTTTTT. Its translation is CSVEGGQGELFF.

The chain combines TRBV27 with TRBJ2-7; TRBD2 is a possible D gene (6 bases). CDR3 length: 17 amino acids. Germline V gene sequence: CDR1 MNHEY, CDR2 SMNVEV (reference sequence). Deletions cut 5 bases from V and 2 bases from J, with 22 bases between. DNA for the CDR3: TGTGCCAGCAGTCGGGGGAAGGGAGCGGGCGTGACCTACGAGCAGTACTTC. Translated, it gives CASSRGKGAGVTYEQYF.

The V gene is TRBV29-1, the J gene TRBJ2-5; 8 bases are a match to TRBD1. The CDR3 is made up of 16 amino acids. Germline-derived CDR1 and CDR2 are SQVTM and ANQGSEA. V was pared by 6 bases and J by 6 bases, with 18 bases of the junction left unmatched. CDR3 protein: CSVDEDRTGWEKTQYF. In DNA, the CDR3 is TGCAGCGTCGATGAGGACCGGACAGGGTGGGAAAAGACCCAGTACTTC.

Ten or more counts support this clonotype. The chain is built from TRBV20-1 and TRBJ2-7; D is uncertain. V lost 2 bases, J lost 4 bases, and 12 bases lay in between. The CDR3 length is 13 residues. Germline V gene data show CDR1 as DFQATT and CDR2 as SNEGSKA (reference sequence). CDR3 loop: CSARPELPYEQYF. The CDR3 region has the DNA TGCAGTGCTAGACCCGAGTTACCGTACGAGCAGTACTTC.

This clonotype was recorded a few times. The rearrangement joins TRBV28 to TRBJ2-1; TRBD2 matches 16 bases. The V gene's germline CDR1 is MDHEN and CDR2 SYDVKM. The CDR3 is 18 residues long. Trimming cost V 4 bases and J 4 bases; bases outside gene matches: 7. The CDR3 region is CASSSGLAGGWGYNEQFF. For the CDR3, the DNA is TGTGCCAGCAGTTCGGGACTAGCGGGAGGGTGGGGTTACAATGAGCAGTTCTTC.

In this sample, this clonotype turned up a few times. This rearrangement joins TRBV28 to TRBJ2-7, with a tentative D call TRBD1 (5 bases). V lost 6 bases and J 5 bases, leaving 11 bases between the germline ends. The germline CDR1 and CDR2 sequences are MDHEN and SYDVKM. This CDR3 is built from 12 residues. In nucleotides, the CDR3 is TGTGCCAGCAGACTCGGCAGGGACGAGCAGTACTTC. Encoded protein: CASRLGRDEQYF.

This clonotype showed up just a few times. The V and J genes are TRBV5-1 and TRBJ1-2; 9 bases match TRBD1. Trimming removed 1 base from V and 3 bases from J; junction bases left unmatched: 4. The CDR3 loop spans 15 amino acids. Germline-derived CDR1 and CDR2 are SGHRS and YFSETQ. CDR3 sequence (DNA): TGCGCCAGCAGCTTGACAGGGGGCGCGGACTATGGCTACACCTTC. Translated, it gives CASSLTGGADYGYTF. Variable domain in full (rest from reference TRBV5-1 and TRBJ1-2): KAGVTQTPRYLIKTRGQQVTLSCSPISGHRSVSWYQQTPGQGLQFLFEYFSETQRNKGNFPGRFSGRQFSNSRSEMNVSTLELGDSALYLCASSLTGGADYGYTFGSGTRLTVV.

This chain joins TRBV28 and TRBJ2-5; weak D call: TRBD1 (6 bases). The CDR3 extends over 14 amino acids. V lost 3 bases and J 3 bases, leaving 11 bases between the germline ends. Germline CDR1 is MDHEN and CDR2 is SYDVKM. CDR3 sequence reads: CASSFSWTEETQYF. The CDR3 DNA reads TGTGCCAGCAGTTTTAGCTGGACAGAAGAGACCCAGTACTTC.

This clonotype occurred many times. This chain uses TRBV3-1 with TRBJ2-1; D unclear. CDR3 length: 15 residues. Germline-derived CDR1 and CDR2 are LGHDT and YNNKEL (reference sequence). V lost 0 bases and J 6 bases, leaving 12 bases between the germline ends. The CDR3 loop reads CASSQEIKFINEQFF. CDR3 nucleotide sequence: TGTGCCAGCAGCCAAGAAATAAAGTTTATCAATGAGCAGTTCTTC.

V is TRBV27 and J is TRBJ2-1; 8 bases agree with TRBD2. V shed 1 base and J 5 bases; nucleotides not matched to a gene: 1. This CDR3 contains 14 residues. The germline V gene encodes CDR1 MNHEY and CDR2 SMNVEV (reference sequence). In DNA, the CDR3 is TGTGCCAGCAGTTTATACGGGAGGGACAATGAGCAGTTCTTC. Its translation: CASSLYGRDNEQFF.

This clonotype was seen more than once but under ten times. The genes are TRBV20-1 and TRBJ2-4; no clear D gene. V gave up 6 bases and J gave up 0 bases, with 9 bases separating them. The CDR3 totals 13 residues. The germline V gene has CDR1 DFQATT and CDR2 SNEGSKA (reference sequence). The CDR3 DNA sequence: TGCAGTGCCCCCGGCCCAGCCAAAAACATTCAGTACTTC. Amino acids: CSAPGPAKNIQYF.

This clonotype was found a few times. The J gene is TRBJ1-2, the V gene TRBV2; no firm D call. Germline V lookup: CDR1 SNHLY, CDR2 FYNNEI. The V end was cut by 4 bases, the J end by 5 bases, with 14 bases between. CDR3 length equals 14 residues. This chain's CDR3 is CASSADGLGYGYTF. The CDR3 nucleotides read TGTGCCAGCAGTGCGGACGGACTCGGGTATGGCTACACCTTC.

This clonotype was observed a handful of times. As DNA, the CDR3 is TGTGCCAGCGGGGTGGGTTACTATGGCTACACCTTC. This codes for CASGVGYYGYTF. This chain uses TRBV28 with TRBJ1-2, with no clear D. The CDR3 has 12 amino acids. Germline lookup yields CDR1 MDHEN and CDR2 SYDVKM. Deletions cut 8 bases from V and 3 bases from J, with 10 bases between.

A few counts support this clonotype. The rearrangement uses TRBV6-5 and TRBJ1-5; D remains unclear. The CDR3 contains 14 residues. V lost 6 bases to trimming and J lost 0 bases, with 9 bases between them. Germline V gene sequence: CDR1 MNHEY, CDR2 SVGAGI. The CDR3 DNA is TGTGCCAGCAGCTCTGGGGTTAGCAATCAGCCCCAGCATTTT. It yields the protein CASSSGVSNQPQHF.

This clonotype has only a few counts. The chain joins TRBV28 to TRBJ1-5; D gene ambiguous. Germline-derived CDR1 and CDR2 are MDHEN and SYDVKM. The CDR3 contains 17 residues. V was pared by 6 bases and J by 4 bases, with 22 bases between. CDR3 sequence reads: CASSPIFVTGVNQPQHF. For the CDR3, the DNA is TGTGCCAGCAGCCCGATATTCGTGACGGGTGTTAATCAGCCCCAGCATTTT.

This clonotype was seen a few times. The V gene is TRBV3-1, the J gene TRBJ2-7; D might be TRBD1 (6 bases). Germline-derived CDR1 and CDR2 are LGHDT and YNNKEL (reference sequence). Trimming stripped 4 bases from V and 3 bases from J, with 10 bases between. This CDR3 is 13 amino acids long. CDR3 amino acids: CASSPTGIYEQYF. The CDR3 nucleotides read TGTGCCAGCAGCCCCACAGGGATCTACGAGCAGTACTTC.

This rearrangement joins TRBV25-1 to TRBJ2-3; D is uncertain. Trimming took 7 bases from V and 2 from J, leaving 16 bases between them. The CDR3 has 15 amino acids. Germline V lookup: CDR1 MGHDK, CDR2 SYGVNS. The CDR3 region is CASTPRGVSTDTQYF. For the CDR3, the DNA is TGTGCCAGCACCCCCCGCGGAGTTTCCACAGATACGCAGTATTTT.

The sample holds a few counts of this clonotype. CDR3 coding DNA: TGTGCCACCAGGGGCCCACAGGGGATGCACACCGGGGAGCTGTTTTTT. Amino acid sequence: CATRGPQGMHTGELFF. The chain employs TRBV24-1 and TRBJ2-2; 7 bases map to TRBD1. V lost 7 bases and J lost 3; bases outside the gene matches: 10. The CDR3 covers 16 residues. CDR1 and CDR2 (germline): KGHDR, SFDVKD.

The gene calls are TRBV29-1 and TRBJ2-3, with D perhaps matching TRBD1 (5 bases). The germline gives CDR1 SQVTM, CDR2 ANQGSEA. V was clipped by 5 bases and J by 4 bases, with 13 bases between them. This CDR3 spans 13 amino acids. Here the CDR3 DNA reads TGCAGCGTTAACCTAGGGGCCTCAGATACGCAGTATTTT. Residues: CSVNLGASDTQYF.

This clonotype was counted only a few times. The gene calls are TRBV9 and TRBJ2-2, with a weak D call TRBD2 (5 bases). This CDR3 contains 14 residues. Looked up from germline, CDR1 is SGDLS and CDR2 is YYNGEE. V gave up 0 bases and J gave up 4 bases, with 7 bases separating them. Here the CDR3 reads CASSVGTFTGELFF. CDR3 coding DNA: TGTGCCAGCAGCGTAGGGACTTTCACCGGGGAGCTGTTTTTT.